One sample yielded the 24 T cell receptor beta chains listed below, sequenced in a study of cytomegalovirus exposure and HLA in healthy donors. Use of 60 Vbeta and 13 Jbeta primers characterized the PCR. Here immunoSEQ multiplex PCR was the method, and the copy in TCRdb shows in-frame clones only, minus some. The sample has 150,000 to 200,000 clones, almost 80% seen once. Sequencing input: PBMCs. These receptors all stem from a man younger than 35 in good health and CMV-seropositive.

This clone was counted once. The conserved final phenylalanine or tryptophan is absent from the CDR3, which likely points to a read error. V and J are TRBV14 and TRBJ1-6, with a possible D match to TRBD1 (5 bases). This CDR3 is 13 amino acids long. V shed 6 bases and J shed 9 bases, with 12 bases lying between them. The germline CDR1 and CDR2 sequences are SGHDN and FVKESK. CDR3 region: CASRDSGGSPLHL. The CDR3 DNA reads as TGTGCCAGCAGGGACTCGGGGGGTTCACCCCTCCACCTT.

The chain uses TRBV7-7 and TRBJ2-5; TRBD1 matches at 9 bases. Germline CDR1 is SSHAT and CDR2 is FNYEAQ (reference sequence). There are 15 residues in the CDR3. V lost 1 base to trimming and J lost 3 bases; unmatched junction nucleotides: 3. As DNA, the CDR3 is TGTGCCAGCAGCTTAGGACAGGGGGAAAAAGAGACCCAGTACTTC. Translating gives CASSLGQGEKETQYF.

The CDR3 reads CASSLVLGQIYEQYF. CDR3 nucleotides: TGTGCCAGCAGTTTAGTCCTTGGACAGATCTACGAGCAGTACTTC. This chain uses TRBV27 with TRBJ2-7, with D maybe TRBD1 (6 bases). V was cut by 2 bases and J by 3 bases, with 14 bases left in between. The germline V gene has CDR1 MNHEY and CDR2 SMNVEV (reference sequence). The CDR3 is 15 amino acids.

The sample holds one count of this clone. V is TRBV4-1 and J is TRBJ1-2; TRBD1 agrees at 11 bases. Looked up from germline, CDR1 is MGHRA and CDR2 is YSYEKL. The CDR3 extends over 17 amino acids. With 1 base clipped from V and 8 bases from J, the junction kept 12 bases outside the gene matches. The CDR3 loop is CASSQAEGTGGRRGYTF. In DNA form, the CDR3 reads TGCGCCAGCAGCCAAGCCGAGGGGACAGGGGGAAGGAGGGGCTACACCTTC.

This chain connects TRBV30 to TRBJ1-4; D gene uncertain. Per the germline V gene, CDR1 is GTSNPN and CDR2 is SVGIG (reference sequence). V gave up 3 bases and J gave up 7 bases, with 15 bases separating them. This CDR3 contains 14 residues. CDR3 sequence reads: CAWRQPGSFEKLFF. The CDR3 DNA sequence: TGTGCCTGGAGACAGCCGGGGTCCTTTGAAAAACTGTTTTTT.

This chain joins TRBV6-1 and TRBJ1-2; D is perhaps TRBD1 (5 bases). Germline CDR1 reads MNHNS; CDR2 reads SASEGT. The V end lost 1 base, the J end lost 2 bases, and 14 bases lay between the germline ends. CDR3 length: 16 residues. CDR3 protein: CASSEEQEGPNYGYTF. The CDR3 bases are TGTGCCAGCAGTGAAGAGCAGGAGGGACCAAACTATGGCTACACCTTC.

A single count supports this clone. This rearrangement joins TRBV29-1 to TRBJ2-7, with 7 bases that match TRBD1. Germline CDR1 SQVTM, CDR2 ANQGSEA. The CDR3 runs to 11 residues. Germline trimming cut 6 bases from V and 7 bases from J; bases unmatched to any gene: 6. This CDR3 is CSVATGLEQYF. The CDR3, as DNA: TGCAGCGTGGCGACAGGGCTTGAGCAGTACTTC.

The V call is TRBV5-8, the J call TRBJ1-2, with TRBD1 matching 8 bases. The J segment lost 7 bases and the V segment lost 4 bases, leaving 6 bases of the junction unmatched. This CDR3 region has 13 residues. Germline values: CDR1 SGHTS, CDR2 YDEGEE. The CDR3 loop is CASSRPGGSGYTF. CDR3 DNA sequence: TGTGCCAGCAGCCGTCCAGGGGGCTCTGGCTACACCTTC.

V is TRBV19 and J is TRBJ1-1; 9 positions agree with TRBD1. Germline V lookup: CDR1 LNHDA, CDR2 SQIVND (reference sequence). Trimming took 7 bases from V and 1 from J; bases not matched to a gene: 4. The CDR3 is 14 residues long. CDR3 residues: CASKGQGWNTEAFF. The DNA for the CDR3 is TGTGCCAGTAAGGGACAGGGTTGGAACACTGAAGCTTTCTTT.

The chain couples TRBV7-9 to TRBJ2-2, with D perhaps TRBD1 (6 bases). This CDR3 has 15 amino acids. The germline V and J ends were trimmed by 8 bases and 4 bases, with 17 bases remaining between them. The germline CDR1 and CDR2 sequences are SEHNR and FQNEAQ (reference sequence). The CDR3 protein is CASEGGQGLTGELFF. Here the CDR3 DNA reads TGTGCCAGCGAGGGCGGGCAGGGGCTCACCGGGGAGCTGTTTTTT.

The chain combines TRBV11-2 with TRBJ2-7; TRBD1 matches 10 bases. There are 14 residues in the CDR3. CDR1 is SGHAT and CDR2 is FQNNGV in the germline V gene. V lost 4 bases to trimming and J lost 5 bases; unmatched junction nucleotides: 5. CDR3 nucleotides: TGTGCCAGCAGCTCCGGGACAGGGGTCCACGAGCAGTACTTC. It translates to CASSSGTGVHEQYF.

The chain links TRBV6-5 to TRBJ2-2, with D uncertain. This CDR3 comprises 16 residues. CDR1 is MNHEY, CDR2 SVGAGI, per germline. V was shortened by 1 base and J by 3 bases, with 12 bases between the two germline ends. The CDR3 region has the DNA TGTGCCAGCAGTTACTTTGTCACACAAGACACCGGGGAGCTGTTTTTT. This gives the protein CASSYFVTQDTGELFF.

The V gene is TRBV7-8, the J gene TRBJ2-1; 8 bases align to TRBD2. CDR1 and CDR2 from the germline V gene are SGHVS and FQNEAQ. This CDR3 is built from 15 residues. The V gene end was trimmed by 6 bases and the J gene end by 3 bases; junction bases not matched to a gene: 7. The CDR3: CASSQAGVDYNEQFF. The CDR3 DNA reads as TGTGCCAGCAGTCAAGCGGGAGTTGACTACAATGAGCAGTTCTTC.

The V call is TRBV5-6, the J call TRBJ2-7; D remains unclear. The germline V gene encodes CDR1 SGHDT and CDR2 YYEEEE. Trimming took off 3 bases at V and 2 bases at J, with 12 bases between the two ends. The CDR3 contains 14 residues. Here the CDR3 DNA reads TGTGCCAGCAGCTCCGGTATCGCTGCCTACGAGCAGTACTTC. This sequence encodes CASSSGIAAYEQYF.

The rearrangement joins TRBV4-1 to TRBJ1-4; unclear D gene. The germline V and J ends were trimmed by 1 base and 11 bases, with 20 bases remaining between them. The CDR3 spans 16 residues. CDR1 is MGHRA, CDR2 YSYEKL, per germline. The CDR3 protein is CASSQVGELQVGKLFF. The CDR3 nucleotides are TGCGCCAGCAGCCAAGTTGGGGAGTTGCAGGTGGGGAAACTGTTTTTT.

This clone was observed once. The rearrangement links TRBV29-1 to TRBJ2-6; D is ambiguous. The CDR3 runs to 16 residues. Germline CDR1 reads SQVTM; CDR2 reads ANQGSEA. Trimming stripped 3 bases from V and 0 bases from J, with 12 bases between. This CDR3 is CSVEETITSGANVLTF. As DNA, the CDR3 is TGCAGCGTTGAGGAGACGATAACCTCTGGGGCCAACGTCCTGACTTTC.

A single count supports this clone. Written as DNA, the CDR3 is TGCGCCAGCAGCTTGGTTTCAGGACAAGGCGAGCAGTACTTC. This gives the protein CASSLVSGQGEQYF. This chain links TRBV5-1 with TRBJ2-7, with D possibly being TRBD1 (5 bases). Germline V gives CDR1 SGHRS, CDR2 YFSETQ. V was trimmed by 0 bases and J by 6 bases, leaving 13 bases between them. This CDR3 has 14 amino acids.

A remark on this clone: This CDR3 is missing its conserved last phenylalanine or tryptophan, likely due to a read error. The chain carries TRBV19 and TRBJ1-6, with a weak D call TRBD1 (6 bases). Trimming cost V 8 bases and J 9 bases, with 17 bases left between them. CDR3 length equals 14 residues. CDR1 and CDR2 (germline): LNHDA, SQIVND (reference sequence). This CDR3 reads CASGAEAGASPLHL. CDR3 in DNA: TGTGCCAGTGGGGCCGAGGCAGGGGCTTCACCCCTCCACCTT.

CDR3 residues: CASPSSVSGSSYNEQFF. The CDR3 DNA follows: TGTGCCAGCCCCTCCTCAGTTAGCGGGAGCTCCTACAATGAGCAGTTCTTC. V and J are TRBV11-3 and TRBJ2-1; 9 bases map to TRBD2. The germline CDR1 and CDR2 sequences are SGHNT and YENEEA. The junction had 11 bases not matched to a gene; V was cut back by 8 bases and J by 0 bases. CDR3 length: 17 residues.

V and J are TRBV19 and TRBJ1-2, with 8 bases identical to TRBD1. The germline CDR1 and CDR2 sequences are LNHDA and SQIVND (reference sequence). V lost 7 bases, J lost 9 bases, and 16 bases stayed unmatched. The CDR3 length is 15 residues. The CDR3 coding sequence is TGTGCCAGTACCACCTCGGGACAGGCTTTTCGGAGCTACACCTTC. The encoded protein is CASTTSGQAFRSYTF.

The chain carries TRBV15 and TRBJ2-5; 8 bases are a match to TRBD1. V lost 0 bases to trimming and J lost 5 bases; unmatched junction nucleotides: 5. CDR3 length: 15 amino acids. Germline V CDR1 and CDR2: LNHNV, YYDKDF (reference sequence). CDR3 residues: CATSRDQGAGETQYF. The CDR3 DNA reads as TGTGCCACCAGCAGAGATCAGGGGGCAGGGGAGACCCAGTACTTC.

The chain employs TRBV14 and TRBJ1-1, with D unresolved. This CDR3 contains 14 residues. Germline V gives CDR1 SGHDN, CDR2 FVKESK. Trimming removed 1 base from V and 6 bases from J, with 12 bases in between. CDR3 protein: CASSQGQVIPEAFF. CDR3 DNA sequence: TGTGCCAGCAGCCAAGGGCAGGTCATACCTGAAGCTTTCTTT.

V and J are TRBV6-1 and TRBJ2-1; D gene unclear. The CDR3 contains 15 residues. V was pared by 1 base and J by 8 bases, with 15 bases between. The germline gives CDR1 MNHNS, CDR2 SASEGT. The CDR3 is CASSEDVRSLHEQFF. CDR3 bases: TGTGCCAGCAGTGAAGATGTTCGTTCCCTACATGAGCAGTTCTTC.

The chain carries TRBV9 and TRBJ2-3; 7 bases agree with TRBD1. Germline CDR1 reads SGDLS; CDR2 reads YYNGEE. The CDR3 spans 12 residues. V lost 6 bases to trimming and J lost 6 bases; unmatched junction nucleotides: 4. This chain's CDR3 is CASTDRVDTQYF. The CDR3 DNA reads as TGTGCCAGCACCGACAGGGTGGATACGCAGTATTTT.